Sequencing of this TCR beta chain was carried out in a study of blood T cells in healthy people across ages. This clonotype was seen a handful of times. J gave up 4 bases and V 2 bases, and 16 bases lay outside the gene matches. Germline V gene data show CDR1 as MNHEY and CDR2 as SVGEGT. The CDR3 is 19 residues long. Primed by a sample-barcoded 5' primer and a J-beta primer mix, a second PCR proceeded for roughly 7 to 11 cycles. TCRdb processed the 5' RACE reads anew with MiXCR; each CDR3 protein has one entry. Altogether some 730,000 distinct CDR3 sequences are present, 22% being singletons, with the ten largest covering 20% to 25%.

The sample comprised blood. The chain employs TRBV6-2 or TRBV6-3 and TRBJ2-3; 9 bases fit TRBD2. This clonotype was sampled from a man between 65 and 85 years old in good health. As DNA, the CDR3 is TGTGCCAGCAGTTACGTAGCGGGGGTGCTGGAGGCCGATGCAGATACGCAGTATTTT. It translates to CASSYVAGVLEADADTQYF.